This TCR beta chain was found in a study of blood T cells in healthy people across ages. This CDR3 contains 14 residues. Germline trimming cut 7 bases from V and 7 bases from J; bases unmatched to any gene: 11. Study results and caveats: Age brought a roughly linear fall in TCR beta diversity measured per million T cells.

This clonotype was counted between two and nine times. Its antigen is undetermined. Through a sample-barcoded 5' primer and a J-beta primer mix, a second PCR was run for roughly 6 to 12 cycles. All cDNA molecules were each tagged by a template-switch adaptor with 12 random nucleotides. One entry per CDR3 protein results from TCRdb running MiXCR on the 5' RACE reads. The sample includes some 1.1 million distinct CDR3 sequences, around two fifths of them seen just once. This sequence was found in a young man in good health. This sequence joins TRBV12-3 or TRBV12-4 and TRBJ2-7, with 9 bases that match TRBD2. The source material was blood. The CDR3 sequence is CASTDGTSSNEQYF. The CDR3 DNA reads as TGTGCCAGCACCGACGGGACTAGCTCCAATGAGCAGTACTTC.